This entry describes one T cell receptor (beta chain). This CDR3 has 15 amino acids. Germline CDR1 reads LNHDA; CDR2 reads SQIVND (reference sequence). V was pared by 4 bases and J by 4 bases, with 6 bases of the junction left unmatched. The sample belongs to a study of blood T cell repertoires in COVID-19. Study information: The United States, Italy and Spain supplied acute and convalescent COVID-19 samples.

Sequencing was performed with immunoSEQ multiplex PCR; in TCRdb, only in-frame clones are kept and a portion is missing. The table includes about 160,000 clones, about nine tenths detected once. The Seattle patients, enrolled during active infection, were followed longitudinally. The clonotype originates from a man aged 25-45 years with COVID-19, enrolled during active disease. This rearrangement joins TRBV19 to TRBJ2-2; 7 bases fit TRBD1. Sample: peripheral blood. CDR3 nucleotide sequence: TGTGCCAGTAGTAAGCTAACAGGGGCCACCGGGGAGCTGTTTTTT. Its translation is CASSKLTGATGELFF.